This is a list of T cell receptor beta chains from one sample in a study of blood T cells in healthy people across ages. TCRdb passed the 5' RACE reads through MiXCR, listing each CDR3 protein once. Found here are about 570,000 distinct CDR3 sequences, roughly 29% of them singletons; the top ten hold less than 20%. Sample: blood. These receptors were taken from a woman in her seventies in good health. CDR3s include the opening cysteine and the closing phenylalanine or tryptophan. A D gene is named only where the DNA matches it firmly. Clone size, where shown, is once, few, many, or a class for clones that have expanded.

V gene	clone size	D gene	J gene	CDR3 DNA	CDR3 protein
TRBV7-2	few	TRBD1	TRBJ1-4	TGTGCCAGCGGCAGGTTGGGACAGGGAAATGAAAAACTGTTTTTT	CASGRLGQGNEKLFF
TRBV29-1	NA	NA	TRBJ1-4	TGCAGCGCTGAACAGGGAGACGAAAAACTGTTTTTT	CSAEQGDEKLFF
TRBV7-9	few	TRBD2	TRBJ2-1	TGTGCCAGCAGCTCCCCAGGACTAGCGGGGGCCGTGGGGCAGTTCTTC	CASSSPGLAGAVGQFF
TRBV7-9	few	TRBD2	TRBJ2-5	TGTGCCAGCAGCTACGCCGGGACTAGGGCCCGTGGGTGGTTCTTC	CASSYAGTRARGWFF
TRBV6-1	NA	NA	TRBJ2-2	TGTGCCAGCAGTGAAGCGGGGTGGGTCGGAGAGCTGTTTTTT	CASSEAGWVGELFF
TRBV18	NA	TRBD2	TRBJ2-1	TGTGCCAGCTCACCACCGGGGCGGGGGGGCCAAGAGCAGTTCTTC	CASSPPGRGGQEQFF
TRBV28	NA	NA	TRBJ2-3	TGTGCCAGCAGTTTTCAGAGCACAGATACGCAGTATTTT	CASSFQSTDTQYF
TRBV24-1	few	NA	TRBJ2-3	TGTGCCACCAGTGATCCCCGGGGGCTAAAGAAAGCAGATACGCAGTATTTT	CATSDPRGLKKADTQYF
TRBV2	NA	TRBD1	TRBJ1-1	TGTGCCAGCACGGGGGACAGGGTCCGAAACACTGAAGCTTTCTTT	CASTGDRVRNTEAFF
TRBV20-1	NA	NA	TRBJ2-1	TGCAGTACCTACGGGCGCTCCTACAATGAGCAGTTCTTC	CSTYGRSYNEQFF
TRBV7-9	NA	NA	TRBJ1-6	TGTGCCAGCAGCTTAGGGGGGGCTTATAATTCACCCCTCCACTTT	CASSLGGAYNSPLHF
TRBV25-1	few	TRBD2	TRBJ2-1	TGTGCCAGCAGTGCCCCTTCGGGGACTAGAAATGAGCAGTTCTTC	CASSAPSGTRNEQFF
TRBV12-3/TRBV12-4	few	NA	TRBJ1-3	TGTGCCAGCAGTTCCCCAGGCCGGGTCGCTGGAAACACCATATATTTT	CASSSPGRVAGNTIYF
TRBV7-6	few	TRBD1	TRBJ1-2	TGTGCCAGCAGCTTAGGGACAGGCGGTAGTGGCTACACCTTC	CASSLGTGGSGYTF
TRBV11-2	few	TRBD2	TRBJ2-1	TGTGCCAGCAGCTTAGCCCGATGGGGGGCGGGGGGAGATGAGCAGTTCTTC	CASSLARWGAGGDEQFF
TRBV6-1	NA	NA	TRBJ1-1	TGTGCCAGCAGTGAAAGGGGCATTCGACAGAACACTGAAGCTTTCTTT	CASSERGIRQNTEAFF
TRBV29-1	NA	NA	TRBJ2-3	TGCAGCGTTGATAACGGATTTAGCACAGATACGCAGTATTTT	CSVDNGFSTDTQYF
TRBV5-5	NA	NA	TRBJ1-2	TGTGCCAGCAGCTTTTCAGGGATCGATGGCTACACCTTC	CASSFSGIDGYTF
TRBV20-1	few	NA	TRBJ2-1	TGCAGTGCTAGAAATCAGTACATCTACAATGAGCAGTTCTTC	CSARNQYIYNEQFF
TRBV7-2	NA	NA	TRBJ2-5	TGTGCCAGCAGCCCCCAGCTAGCTCAAGAGACCCAGTACTTC	CASSPQLAQETQYF
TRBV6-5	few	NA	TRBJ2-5	TGTGCCAGCCCCCGGGACGGCCAAGAGACCCAGTACTTC	CASPRDGQETQYF
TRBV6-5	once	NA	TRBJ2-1	TGTGCCGGCAGTTCCCAGACGGGGCATGAGTACTTC	CAGSSQTGHEYF